This T cell receptor beta chain was sequenced during a study of shared clonotypes between healthy human individuals. Naive-designated CD8 cells lacked CD45RO, were positively enriched for CCR7, and omitted terminally differentiated effector memory CD45RA+ cells. The donor cohort consisted entirely of Caucasian adults residing in Nashville, Tennessee. The assay was immunoSEQ multiplex PCR, and TCRdb's table has in-frame clones only and misses some. This table has more than 2 million clones, around 93% appearing once. The study, taken as a whole, reports: The sampled material consisted only of blood, and tissue repertoires are likely to differ. Estimated richness was generally greater in naive than memory subsets.

With V trimmed by 5 bases and J by 0 bases, 9 bases remained unmatched. Germline V gives CDR1 SEHNR, CDR2 FQNEAQ (reference sequence). This CDR3 is built from 16 residues. Only one count was recorded for this clone. Its antigen is unidentified. This sequence joins TRBV7-9 and TRBJ1-1, with 7 bases fitting TRBD1. The sample was naive CD8+ T cells from PBMCs. This TCR was recovered from a man between 18 and 35 years old in good health. Some clones in this sample may be carry-over from other donors' samples. The CDR3 region is CASSPLGTAMNTEAFF. CDR3 DNA sequence: TGTGCCAGCAGCCCACTTGGGACAGCAATGAACACTGAAGCTTTCTTT.